This T cell receptor (beta chain) came from a study of blood T cell repertoires in COVID-19. Study background: Sites in the United States, Italy and Spain provided acute and convalescent COVID-19 samples. Sources were T cells, B-cell-depleted T cells, or PBMCs; the material itself was cDNA or gDNA.

The CDR3 runs 15 residues. Germline V gives CDR1 MDHEN, CDR2 SYDVKM. The junction had 6 bases not matched to a gene; V was cut back by 5 bases and J by 3 bases. In the study's own analysis: Amplified reference gene primers provided the basis for estimating nucleated cell counts. The table came from immunoSEQ multiplex PCR; TCRdb's copy has only in-frame clones and leaves some out. The V and J calls and the clone size are those of that table, but D and trimming were determined from the DNA. Here the sample spans roughly 410,000 clones, about 89% being singletons. V gene TRBV28 combines with J gene TRBJ2-5; 10 nucleotides align to TRBD1. Sequences were obtained from peripheral blood. The clonotype originates from a woman between 40 and 55 years old with COVID-19, enrolled during active disease. The CDR3 nucleotides are TGTGCCAGCAGTCCCCCCGGGACAGGGGAAGAGACCCAGTACTTC. Its translation: CASSPPGTGEETQYF.